This T cell receptor (beta chain) was sequenced during a study of T-cell reconstitution after alpha-beta-depleted transplantation in children. Germline-derived CDR1 and CDR2 are SGHAT and FQDESV (reference sequence). V was pared by 6 bases and J by 5 bases, with 28 bases between. CDR3 length equals 18 residues. Unique molecular identifiers tagged the TCRbeta library. TCRdb reprocessed the PCR reads with MiXCR, giving one entry per CDR3 protein. This sample has over 300,000 distinct CDR3 sequences; about 9.4% occur once, and the top ten carry approximately 2.3%. The rearrangement joins TRBV11-1 to TRBJ2-5, with a weak D call TRBD1 (9 bases). The material was PBMCs from the stem cell graft donor, obtained from the stem cell graft. This receptor was obtained from a human donor who donated a stem cell graft to a child with acute lymphoblastic leukemia. The DNA for the CDR3 is TGTGCCAGCAGTCTCAGAAGCGGGGGACAGGGTACTTCGGAGACCCAGTACTTC. Amino acid sequence: CASSLRSGGQGTSETQYF.